This note documents a single T cell receptor beta chain sequence. Deletions cut 1 base from V and 4 bases from J, with 11 bases between. This CDR3 region has 15 residues. Per the germline V gene, CDR1 is SGHVS and CDR2 is FNYEAQ. These data belong to a study of blood T cell repertoires in COVID-19. In the study overall: Italy, Spain and the United States were the sources of the convalescent and acute COVID-19 samples. PBMCs, B-cell-depleted T cells, or T cells were the source of the cDNA or gDNA that made up the material.

Per the original data handling: Quantification of nucleated cells was approximated via reference gene primer amplification. Method: immunoSEQ multiplex PCR; TCRdb's copy keeps in-frame clones and lacks some. The V and J calls and the clone size are those of that table, but D and trimming were determined from the DNA. This table has about 42,000 clones, over 60% appearing once. Sequencing was done on a sample of peripheral blood. This receptor was taken from a woman between 70 and 85 years old with acute or convalescent COVID-19. The V gene is TRBV7-6, the J gene TRBJ2-1; D is unclear. Written as DNA, the CDR3 is TGTGCCAGCAGCTTAGAACAGAGCCGATACAATGAGCAGTTCTTC. Amino acids: CASSLEQSRYNEQFF. Drawing the rest from reference TRBV7-6 and TRBJ2-1, the complete variable domain is GAGVSQSPRYKVTKRGQDVALRCDPISGHVSLYWYRQALGQGPEFLTYFNYEAQQDKSGLPNDRFSAERPEGSISTLTIQRTEQRDSAMYRCASSLEQSRYNEQFFGPGTRLTVL.